This TCR beta chain was identified during a study of T cells after yellow fever vaccination. This clonotype has more than one count but fewer than ten. TCRdb used MiXCR to reprocess the 5' RACE reads, holding one entry per CDR3 protein. The repertoire holds 500,000 to 650,000 distinct CDR3 sequences, with approximately 16% as singletons. The germline V gene encodes CDR1 MNHEY and CDR2 SVGEGT. Unmatched junction bases numbered 10, after V lost 6 bases and J lost 4 bases. CDR3 size: 16 residues. The specimen comprised PBMCs, sampled roughly 5 days after the first yellow fever vaccination. The source is a man younger than 35 who received the YFV17D yellow fever vaccine. V gene TRBV6-2 or TRBV6-3 combines with J gene TRBJ2-3, with 10 bases identical to TRBD1. The CDR3: CASSARTGGGADTQYF. The CDR3 DNA is TGTGCCAGCAGCGCCCGGACAGGGGGGGGGGCAGATACGCAGTATTTT.